What follows describes a single T cell receptor (beta chain). The time point was: newly diagnosed GD, antithyroid drugs for less than 3 months. Isolated PBMC RNA provided the starting material for the TCR library. According to the study, TCR beta libraries were built with iRepertoire HTBI primers and CDR3-region Arm-PCR. One entry per CDR3 protein, called by TCRdb with MiXCR from the multiplex PCR reads. The sample consists of more than 450,000 distinct CDR3 sequences, about a sixth of them appearing once. These data are taken from a study of regulatory T cells in long-lasting Graves disease. Germline CDR1 reads MNHEY; CDR2 reads SMNVEV (reference sequence). Trimming cost V 3 bases and J 4 bases, with 9 bases left between them. The CDR3 runs to 13 residues. The same sample was also studied in work on T cells in Graves' hyperthyroidism and ophthalmopathy. That source adds: Ophthalmopathy was told apart from stable hyperthyroidism by a 13 V-J model. The model's output predicted ophthalmopathy at a median of 6.5 months prior to onset.

This sequence originates from a man in his forties with Graves disease. The chain links TRBV27 to TRBJ1-1; unclear D gene. The specimen comprised peripheral blood mononuclear cells (PBMCs), sampled at new diagnosis, from a patient treated with antithyroid drugs. The CDR3 nucleotides read TGTGCCAGCAGTTTCAGTAAGCCCACTGAAGCTTTCTTT. It translates to CASSFSKPTEAFF.